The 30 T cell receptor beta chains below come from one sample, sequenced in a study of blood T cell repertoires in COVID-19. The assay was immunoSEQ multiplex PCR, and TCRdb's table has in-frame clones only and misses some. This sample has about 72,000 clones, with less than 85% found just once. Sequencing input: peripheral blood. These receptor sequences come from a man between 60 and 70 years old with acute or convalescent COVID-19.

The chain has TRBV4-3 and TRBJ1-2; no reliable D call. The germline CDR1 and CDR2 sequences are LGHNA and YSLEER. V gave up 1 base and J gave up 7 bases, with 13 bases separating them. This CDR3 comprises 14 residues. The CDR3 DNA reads TGCGCCAGCAGCCAAGTTCCGGGGAAGGGTGGCTACACCTTC. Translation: CASSQVPGKGGYTF.

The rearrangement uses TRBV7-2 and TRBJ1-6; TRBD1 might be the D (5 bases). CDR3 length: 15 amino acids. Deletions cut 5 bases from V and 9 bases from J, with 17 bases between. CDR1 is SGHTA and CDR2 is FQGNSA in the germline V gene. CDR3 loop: CASSPRPGGSSPLHF. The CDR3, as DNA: TGTGCCAGCAGCCCCCGACCGGGGGGTAGTTCACCCCTCCACTTT.

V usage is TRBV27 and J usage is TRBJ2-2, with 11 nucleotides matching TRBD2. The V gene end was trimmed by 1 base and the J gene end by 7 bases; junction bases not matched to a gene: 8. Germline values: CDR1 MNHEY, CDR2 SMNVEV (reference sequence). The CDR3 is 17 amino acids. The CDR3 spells CASSLFGSGGAVGELFF. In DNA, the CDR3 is TGTGCCAGCAGTTTATTTGGTAGCGGGGGGGCTGTCGGGGAGCTGTTTTTT.

CDR3 loop: CATERDRGLYGYTF. The CDR3 bases are TGTGCCACCGAACGGGACAGGGGGCTTTATGGCTACACCTTC. The genes are TRBV15 and TRBJ1-2; 12 nucleotides align to TRBD1. This CDR3 comprises 14 residues. V gave up 8 bases and J gave up 5 bases; unmatched junction bases: 6. The germline CDR1 and CDR2 sequences are LNHNV and YYDKDF (reference sequence).

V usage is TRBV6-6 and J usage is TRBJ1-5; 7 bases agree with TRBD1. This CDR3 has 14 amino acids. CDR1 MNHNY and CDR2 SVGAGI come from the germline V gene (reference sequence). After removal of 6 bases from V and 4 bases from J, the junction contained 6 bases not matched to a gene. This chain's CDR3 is CASSDRALNQPQHF. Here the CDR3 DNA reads TGTGCCAGCAGCGACAGGGCTTTAAATCAGCCCCAGCATTTT.

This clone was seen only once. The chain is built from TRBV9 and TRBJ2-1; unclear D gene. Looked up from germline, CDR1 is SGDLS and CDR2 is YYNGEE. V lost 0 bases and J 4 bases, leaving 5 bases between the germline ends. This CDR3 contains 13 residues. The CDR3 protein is CASSVAMYNEQFF. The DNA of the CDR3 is TGTGCCAGCAGCGTAGCTATGTACAATGAGCAGTTCTTC.

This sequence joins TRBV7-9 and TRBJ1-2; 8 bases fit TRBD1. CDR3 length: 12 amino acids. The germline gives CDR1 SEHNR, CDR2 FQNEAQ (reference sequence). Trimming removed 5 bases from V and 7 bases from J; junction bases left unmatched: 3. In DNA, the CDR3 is TGTGCCAGCAGCCGGACAGGGTCTGGCTACACCTTC. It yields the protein CASSRTGSGYTF.

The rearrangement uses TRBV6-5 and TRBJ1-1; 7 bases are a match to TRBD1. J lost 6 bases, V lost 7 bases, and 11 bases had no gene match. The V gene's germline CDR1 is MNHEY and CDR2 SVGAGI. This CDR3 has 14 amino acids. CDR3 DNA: TGTGCCAGCAATGGCCAGGGGGGAAGGGCTGAAGCTTTCTTT. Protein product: CASNGQGGRAEAFF.

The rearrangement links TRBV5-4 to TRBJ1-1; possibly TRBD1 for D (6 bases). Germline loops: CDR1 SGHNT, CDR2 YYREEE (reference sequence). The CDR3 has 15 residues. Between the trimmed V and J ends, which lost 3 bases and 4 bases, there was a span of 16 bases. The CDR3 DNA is TGTGCCAGCAGCTCAAGACAGGATGCAATCACTGAAGCTTTCTTT. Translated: CASSSRQDAITEAFF. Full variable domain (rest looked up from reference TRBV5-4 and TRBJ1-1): ETGVTQSPTHLIKTRGQQVTLRCSSQSGHNTVSWYQQALGQGPQFIFQYYREEENGRGNFPPRFSGLQFPNYSSELNVNALELDDSALYLCASSSRQDAITEAFFGQGTRLTVV.

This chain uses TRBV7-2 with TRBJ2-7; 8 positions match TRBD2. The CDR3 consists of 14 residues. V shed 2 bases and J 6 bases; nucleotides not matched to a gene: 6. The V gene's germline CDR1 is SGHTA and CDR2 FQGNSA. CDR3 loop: CASSLNRGGSEQYF. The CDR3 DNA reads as TGTGCCAGCAGCTTAAACCGGGGGGGCTCCGAGCAGTACTTC.

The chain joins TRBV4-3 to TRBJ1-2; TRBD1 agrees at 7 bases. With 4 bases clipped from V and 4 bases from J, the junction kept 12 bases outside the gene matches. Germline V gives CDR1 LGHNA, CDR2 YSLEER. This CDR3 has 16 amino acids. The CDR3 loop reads CASSRLQGGAIYGYTF. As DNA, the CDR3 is TGCGCCAGCAGCCGTCTCCAAGGGGGCGCCATCTATGGCTACACCTTC.

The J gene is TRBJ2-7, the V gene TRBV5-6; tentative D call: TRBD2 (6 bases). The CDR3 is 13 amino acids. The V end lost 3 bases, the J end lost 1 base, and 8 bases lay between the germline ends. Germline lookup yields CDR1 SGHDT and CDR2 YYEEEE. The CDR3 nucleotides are TGTGCCAGCAGCTCCCGGGAGTCCTACGAGCAGTACGTC. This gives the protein CASSSRESYEQYV.

The CDR3 loop is CASSRDRGLSPLHF. In DNA, the CDR3 is TGTGCCAGCAGCCGGGACAGGGGGCTCTCACCCCTCCACTTT. The chain carries TRBV6-2 or TRBV6-3 and TRBJ1-6, with TRBD1 matching over 12 bases. Per the germline V gene, CDR1 is MNHEY and CDR2 is SVGEGT. CDR3 size: 14 residues. Trimming removed 6 bases from V and 10 bases from J; junction bases left unmatched: 4.

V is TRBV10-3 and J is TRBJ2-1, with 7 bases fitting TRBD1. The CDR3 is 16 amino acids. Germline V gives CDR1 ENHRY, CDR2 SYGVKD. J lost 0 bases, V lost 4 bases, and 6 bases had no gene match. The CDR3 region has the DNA TGTGCCATCAGTGGTGGGGGACAGAGCTCCTACAATGAGCAGTTCTTC. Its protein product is CAISGGGQSSYNEQFF.

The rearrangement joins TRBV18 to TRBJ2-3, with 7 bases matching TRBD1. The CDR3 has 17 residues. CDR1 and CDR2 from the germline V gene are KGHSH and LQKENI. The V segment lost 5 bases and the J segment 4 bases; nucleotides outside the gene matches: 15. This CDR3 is CASSAYRTGWWPDTQYF. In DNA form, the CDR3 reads TGTGCCAGCTCAGCCTATAGGACAGGATGGTGGCCAGATACGCAGTATTTT.

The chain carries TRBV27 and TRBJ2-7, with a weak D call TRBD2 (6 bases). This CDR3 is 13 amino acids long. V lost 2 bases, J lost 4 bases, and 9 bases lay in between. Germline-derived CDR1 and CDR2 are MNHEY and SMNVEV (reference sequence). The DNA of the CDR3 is TGTGCCAGCAGTTTACGCGGGGCGTACGAGCAGTACTTC. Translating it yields CASSLRGAYEQYF.

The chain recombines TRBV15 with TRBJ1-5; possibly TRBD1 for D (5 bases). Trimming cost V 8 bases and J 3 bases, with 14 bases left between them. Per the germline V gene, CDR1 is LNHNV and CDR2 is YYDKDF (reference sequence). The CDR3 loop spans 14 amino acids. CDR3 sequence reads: CATELGGNNQPQHF. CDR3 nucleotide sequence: TGTGCCACCGAGTTGGGGGGGAACAATCAGCCCCAGCATTTT.

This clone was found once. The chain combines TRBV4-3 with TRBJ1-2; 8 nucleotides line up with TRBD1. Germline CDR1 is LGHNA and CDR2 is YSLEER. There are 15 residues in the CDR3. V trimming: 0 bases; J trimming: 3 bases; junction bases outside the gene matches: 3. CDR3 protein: CASSQDPGGDYGYTF. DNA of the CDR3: TGCGCCAGCAGCCAAGATCCAGGGGGCGACTATGGCTACACCTTC.

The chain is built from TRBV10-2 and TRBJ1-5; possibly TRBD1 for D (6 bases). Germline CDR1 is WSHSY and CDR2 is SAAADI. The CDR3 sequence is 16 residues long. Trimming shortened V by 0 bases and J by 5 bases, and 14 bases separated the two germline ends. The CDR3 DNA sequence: TGCGCCAGCAGTGAGTCACAGGCGGGGGGCTATCAGCCCCAGCATTTT. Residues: CASSESQAGGYQPQHF.

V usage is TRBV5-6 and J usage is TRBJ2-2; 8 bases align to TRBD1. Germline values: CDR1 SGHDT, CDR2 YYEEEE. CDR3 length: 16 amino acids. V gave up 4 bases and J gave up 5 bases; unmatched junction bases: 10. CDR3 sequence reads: CASSAWTGRSTGELFF. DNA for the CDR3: TGTGCCAGCAGCGCCTGGACAGGGCGAAGTACCGGGGAGCTGTTTTTT.

The CDR3 reads CASSAGGGGKTQYF. CDR3 coding DNA: TGTGCCAGCAGTGCCGGGGGGGGTGGAAAGACCCAGTACTTC. This chain joins TRBV11-2 and TRBJ2-5, with 8 bases aligning to TRBD2. CDR1 SGHAT and CDR2 FQNNGV come from the germline V gene. J lost 6 bases, V lost 6 bases, and 9 bases had no gene match. This CDR3 comprises 14 residues.

The DNA for the CDR3 is TGCGCCAGCAGCCAAGATCATCAGGGAGGGAATGAAAAACTGTTTTTT. It is translated as CASSQDHQGGNEKLFF. This sequence joins TRBV4-1 and TRBJ1-4; the D gene is possibly TRBD1 (5 bases). V shed 0 bases and J shed 5 bases, with 13 bases lying between them. The CDR3 sequence is 16 residues long. Germline lookup yields CDR1 MGHRA and CDR2 YSYEKL.

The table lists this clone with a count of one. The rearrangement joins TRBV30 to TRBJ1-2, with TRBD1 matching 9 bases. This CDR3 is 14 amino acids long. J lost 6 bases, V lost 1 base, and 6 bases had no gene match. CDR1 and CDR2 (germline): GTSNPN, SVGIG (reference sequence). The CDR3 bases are TGTGCCTGGAGTGGATCCGGGACAGGGAATGGCTACACCTTC. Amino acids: CAWSGSGTGNGYTF.

The CDR3 bases are TGTGCCAGCAGCGGGGGACAGGGGGAGGTGGGAAAACTGTTTTTT. Translation: CASSGGQGEVGKLFF. The chain links TRBV5-4 to TRBJ1-4, with 11 bases fitting TRBD1. The CDR3 extends over 15 amino acids. V shed 4 bases, J shed 10 bases, and the junction held 9 bases outside the gene matches. Germline values: CDR1 SGHNT, CDR2 YYREEE (reference sequence).

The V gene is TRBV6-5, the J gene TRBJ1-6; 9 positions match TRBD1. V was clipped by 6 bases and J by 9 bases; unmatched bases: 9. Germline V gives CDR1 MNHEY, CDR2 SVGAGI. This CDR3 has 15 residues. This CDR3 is CASRWGGTGSSPLHF. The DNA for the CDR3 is TGTGCCAGCAGGTGGGGCGGGACAGGGAGTTCACCCCTCCACTTT.

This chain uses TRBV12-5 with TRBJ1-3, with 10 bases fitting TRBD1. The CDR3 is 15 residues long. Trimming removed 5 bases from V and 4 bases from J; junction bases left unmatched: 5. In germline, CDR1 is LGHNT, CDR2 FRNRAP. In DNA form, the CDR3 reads TGTGCTAGTGGTGCGGGACAGGGGAACGGAAACACCATATATTTT. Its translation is CASGAGQGNGNTIYF.

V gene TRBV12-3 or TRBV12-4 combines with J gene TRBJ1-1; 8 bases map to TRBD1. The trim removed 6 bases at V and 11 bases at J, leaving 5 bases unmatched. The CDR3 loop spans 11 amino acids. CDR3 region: CASSQGQAAFF. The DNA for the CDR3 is TGTGCCAGCAGCCAGGGACAGGCGGCTTTCTTT.

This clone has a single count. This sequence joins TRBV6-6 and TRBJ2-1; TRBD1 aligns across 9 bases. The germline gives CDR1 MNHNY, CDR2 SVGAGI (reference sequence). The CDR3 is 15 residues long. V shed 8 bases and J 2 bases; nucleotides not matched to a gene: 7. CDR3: CASVPGTGTYNEQFF. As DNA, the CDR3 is TGTGCCAGCGTACCCGGGACAGGGACCTACAATGAGCAGTTCTTC.

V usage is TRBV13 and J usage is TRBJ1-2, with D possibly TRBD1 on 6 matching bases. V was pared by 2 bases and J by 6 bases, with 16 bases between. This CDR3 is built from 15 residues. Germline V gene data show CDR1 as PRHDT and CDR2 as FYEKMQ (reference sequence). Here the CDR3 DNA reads TGTGCCAGCAGCTTACGGGTAGGGGGAGATCATGGCTACACCTTC. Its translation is CASSLRVGGDHGYTF.

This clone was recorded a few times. The CDR3 coding sequence is TGTGCCAGCAGCTTGGCCGGGACAGGGGGCACTGAAGCTTTCTTT. Its protein product is CASSLAGTGGTEAFF. The V and J genes are TRBV5-4 and TRBJ1-1, with 11 bases lining up with TRBD1. Germline trimming cut 0 bases from V and 4 bases from J; bases unmatched to any gene: 2. The germline CDR1 and CDR2 sequences are SGHNT and YYREEE (reference sequence). The CDR3 is made up of 15 amino acids.